Listed below are T cell receptor beta chains from one sample, sequenced in a study of T cell responses to AZD1222 COVID-19 vaccine. Only in-frame clones appear in the TCRdb table, and some are missing; sequencing was by immunoSEQ multiplex PCR. The sample consists of some 150,000 clones, just over 90% of them appearing once. Specimen: peripheral blood, collected on day 0 of AZD1222 vaccination. The source of these receptors is an adult in good health. Both conserved end residues are part of each CDR3. The D gene is left open where the match is weak. Expanded clones are given a class, and other clones once, few, many or no size at all.

J gene | D gene | clone size | V gene | CDR3 DNA | CDR3 protein
TRBJ2-7 | . | . | TRBV6-5 | TGTGCCACCGATTCCGGCCAGGGAGCCTCCTACGAGCAGTACTTC | CATDSGQGASYEQYF
TRBJ2-7 | . | . | TRBV5-1 | TGCGCCAGCAGCTCGTATACAGACGGTTTAACCTACGAGCAGTACTTC | CASSSYTDGLTYEQYF
TRBJ1-2 | . | once | TRBV28 | TGTGCCAGCAGTTTTATCAGTGAGACACAAGGGTATGGCTACACCTTC | CASSFISETQGYGYTF
TRBJ1-2 | . | . | TRBV2 | TGTGCCAGCAGTCCCCTCCCCTATGGCTACACCTTC | CASSPLPYGYTF
TRBJ1-3 | . | . | TRBV7-9 | TGTGCCAGCAGCAGACTAACCGGCGGAAACACCATATATTTT | CASSRLTGGNTIYF
TRBJ2-3 | TRBD1 | . | TRBV5-8 | TGTGCCAGTAGAAGGGGACAGGGGACGTTCACAGATACGCAGTATTTT | CASRRGQGTFTDTQYF
TRBJ1-2 | TRBD1 | . | TRBV5-5 | TGTGCCAGCAGCACTGGATTGCCAACAGGGGGATCAAGTGGCAACACCTTC | CASSTGLPTGGSSGNTF
TRBJ1-5 | TRBD1 | . | TRBV6-5 | TGTGCCAGCACCTCCGGGACAGAAAATCAGCCCCAGCATTTT | CASTSGTENQPQHF
TRBJ1-5 | . | once | TRBV10-2 | TGCGCCAGCAGTGAGAAGGAAAATCAGCCCCAGCATTTT | CASSEKENQPQHF
TRBJ2-2 | . | . | TRBV19 | TGTGCCAGTAGTATCGTGGGGCCGAACACCGGGGAGCTGTTTTTT | CASSIVGPNTGELFF
TRBJ2-1 | TRBD2 | . | TRBV9 | TGTGCCAGCAGCCCAACTAGCGCAACCTACAATGAGCAGTTCTTC | CASSPTSATYNEQFF
TRBJ1-1 | . | . | TRBV4-1 | TGCGCCAGCAGCCAAACAGGGAGGATCCCTGAAGCTTTCTTT | CASSQTGRIPEAFF
TRBJ2-7 | TRBD2 | . | TRBV13 | TGTGCCAGCAGCTTAGGGGCTAGCGGGAGCTACGAGCAGTACTTC | CASSLGASGSYEQYF
TRBJ1-2 | . | . | TRBV5-1 | TGCGCCAGCAGCTTCAATAGGGAGATTGGCTACACCTTC | CASSFNREIGYTF
TRBJ2-7 | TRBD1 | . | TRBV29-1 | TGCAGCGCAGGGCCGGGACAGGGGAGCAACGAGCAGTACTTC | CSAGPGQGSNEQYF
TRBJ1-1 | . | . | TRBV15 | TGTGCCACCAGCAGAGATTTAAGGGCCACTGAAGCTTTCTTT | CATSRDLRATEAFF
TRBJ1-6 | TRBD1 | . | TRBV28 | TGTGCCAGCAGTTATGGGACAGGGCGAAATTCACCCCTCCACTTT | CASSYGTGRNSPLHF
TRBJ1-2 | . | . | TRBV27 | TGTGCCAGCAGTTTATCGGCTTACCTGACAGGTTACCCCTATGGCTACACCTTC | CASSLSAYLTGYPYGYTF
TRBJ1-2 | TRBD1 | . | TRBV27 | TGTGCCAGCAGTTTGTCAGGACAGGGGGCTTACTATGGCTACACCTTC | CASSLSGQGAYYGYTF
TRBJ1-1 | TRBD1 | . | TRBV18 | TGTGCCAGCTCACCAACGAACAGGGGCGTGAATACTGAAGCTTTCTTT | CASSPTNRGVNTEAFF
TRBJ2-7 | . | few | TRBV12-3/TRBV12-4 | TGTGCCAGCAGGACAGAGGGGTACGAGCAGTACTTC | CASRTEGYEQYF
TRBJ2-1 | TRBD1 | . | TRBV2 | TGTGCCAGCAGAAAGGGACAGGGGGATGAGCAGTTCTTC | CASRKGQGDEQFF
TRBJ1-1 | TRBD1 | . | TRBV11-2 | TGTGCCAGCAGCTTAGCGGGACAGGGTGGGAAAGCTTTCTTT | CASSLAGQGGKAFF
TRBJ2-3 | . | . | TRBV12-3/TRBV12-4 | TGTGCCGCTTCGGGGGCAACAGATACGCAGTATTTT | CAASGATDTQYF
TRBJ1-4 | TRBD1 | once | TRBV4-1 | TGCGCCAGCAGTTACTATCAGGGGGATGTGGAAAAACTGTTTTTT | CASSYYQGDVEKLFF
TRBJ1-2 | TRBD1 | . | TRBV3-1/TRBV3-2 | TGTGCCAGCAGCCAAGGGGGGACAGGGGAGTTC | CASSQGGTGEF
TRBJ1-1 | . | few | TRBV11-2 | TGTGCCAGCAGCCTAGCTGGGGTGAACACTGAAGCTTTCTTT | CASSLAGVNTEAFF
TRBJ1-1 | . | . | TRBV12-3/TRBV12-4 | TGTGCCAGCGCCCATTCCCCGGGCACTGAAGCTTTCTTT | CASAHSPGTEAFF
TRBJ1-1 | . | . | TRBV7-9 | TGTGCCAGCAGCCCCTCCCGGGCAGGGATTACTGAAGCTTTCTTT | CASSPSRAGITEAFF
TRBJ1-5 | . | . | TRBV19 | TGTGCCAGTAGTATAGGAGAATATAGCAATCAGCCCCAGCATTTT | CASSIGEYSNQPQHF
TRBJ2-5 | . | . | TRBV29-1 | TGCAGCGCCAGGGCGGAGACCCAGTACTTC | CSARAETQYF
TRBJ1-1 | . | . | TRBV7-9 | TGTGCCAGCAGCTTACATGGAAACACTGAAGCTTTCTTT | CASSLHGNTEAFF